This T cell receptor beta chain was sequenced for a study of CD8 T cells in ankylosing spondylitis. TCRdb passed the 5' RACE reads through MiXCR, listing each CDR3 protein once. The table has about 320,000 distinct CDR3 sequences, around a tenth seen once. CDR1 and CDR2 from the germline V gene are SEHNR and FQNEAQ (reference sequence). This CDR3 has 14 amino acids. With V trimmed by 10 bases and J by 5 bases, 11 bases remained unmatched. The specimen sequenced was blood, either unsorted or a sorted T cell fraction (not recorded which). The source is a female donor with ankylosing spondylitis or in good health (not recorded which). The V and J genes are TRBV7-9 and TRBJ1-1; 9 nucleotides align to TRBD1. The CDR3 nucleotides read TGTGCCACCCAATGGGGACAGGGATTTACTGAAGCTTTCTTT. Amino acid sequence: CATQWGQGFTEAFF.